The 20 T cell receptor beta chains below were found in one sample sequenced in a study of shared clonotypes between healthy human individuals. Here immunoSEQ multiplex PCR was the method, and the copy in TCRdb shows in-frame clones only, minus some. The top ten hold around 13% of the sample, which has around 510,000 clones, around three quarters seen once. The sample taken for sequencing was PBMCs. These receptors came from a middle-aged woman in good health. Some clones in this sample may be carry-over from other donors' samples.

The rearrangement uses TRBV12-5 and TRBJ2-1; TRBD2 is a possible D gene (6 bases). The germline V gene encodes CDR1 LGHNT and CDR2 FRNRAP. This CDR3 region has 14 residues. Trimming took off 0 bases at V and 10 bases at J, with 13 bases between the two ends. CDR3 amino acids: CASGLVPPGVEQFF. The CDR3 bases are TGTGCTAGTGGTTTGGTACCCCCGGGAGTAGAGCAGTTCTTC.

The chain couples TRBV6-4 to TRBJ2-2; 8 bases are shared with TRBD1. The germline gives CDR1 MRHNA, CDR2 SNTAGT. The J segment lost 4 bases and the V segment lost 2 bases, leaving 9 bases of the junction unmatched. The CDR3 contains 17 residues. CDR3 sequence (DNA): TGTGCCAGCAGTGACGTTGCAGGGGGCGCTATCACCGGGGAGCTGTTTTTT. This gives the protein CASSDVAGGAITGELFF.

The chain has TRBV2 and TRBJ2-5; 15 bases agree with TRBD2. In germline, CDR1 is SNHLY, CDR2 FYNNEI. The junction had 2 bases not matched to a gene; V was cut back by 0 bases and J by 3 bases. This CDR3 has 17 residues. The CDR3 here is CASSEAGLAGGKETQYF. As DNA, the CDR3 is TGTGCCAGCAGTGAAGCGGGACTAGCGGGAGGCAAAGAGACCCAGTACTTC.

The chain joins TRBV7-3 to TRBJ2-5; D could derive from TRBD1 or TRBD2 (5 bases each). The V and J ends lost 5 bases and 5 bases respectively, with 21 bases between them. The length of the CDR3 is 16 residues. The germline CDR1 and CDR2 sequences are SGHTA and FQGTGA. The CDR3 spells CASSLTGRRAAETQYF. Written as DNA, the CDR3 is TGTGCCAGCAGCCTCACGGGACGCCGGGCCGCCGAGACCCAGTACTTC.

This chain connects TRBV5-4 to TRBJ1-1; D remains unclear. The ends were cut back, 1 base at V and 1 base at J, with 5 bases in the middle. This CDR3 comprises 13 residues. The germline gives CDR1 SGHNT, CDR2 YYREEE (reference sequence). Written as DNA, the CDR3 is TGTGCCAGCAGCTTGAGGCAGAACACTGAAGCTTTCTTT. This encodes CASSLRQNTEAFF.

Ten or more counts support this clone. Different DNA sequences within this sample yield the same CDR3. The rearrangement uses TRBV27 and TRBJ2-7; no clear D. V was pared by 5 bases and J by 2 bases, with 7 bases between. Germline lookup yields CDR1 MNHEY and CDR2 SMNVEV (reference sequence). The CDR3 consists of 12 residues. Written as DNA, the CDR3 is TGTGCCAGCAGTGGTGGGGCCTACGAGCAGTACTTC. Translating it yields CASSGGAYEQYF.

The chain is built from TRBV6-6 and TRBJ2-7; 7 bases match TRBD1. The germline gives CDR1 MNHNY, CDR2 SVGAGI (reference sequence). This CDR3 contains 13 residues. V was clipped by 6 bases and J by 3 bases; unmatched bases: 5. The CDR3 loop is CASSPDRVYEQYF. CDR3 bases: TGTGCCAGCAGCCCTGACAGGGTCTACGAGCAGTACTTC.

The rearrangement links TRBV2 to TRBJ1-2; TRBD1 matches at 7 bases. This CDR3 comprises 13 residues. From germline, CDR1 is SNHLY and CDR2 FYNNEI. J gave up 8 bases and V 7 bases, and 10 bases lay outside the gene matches. The CDR3 loop reads CASKRTGSGGYTF. The CDR3 DNA reads as TGTGCCAGCAAGAGGACAGGCAGCGGCGGCTACACCTTC.

The chain carries TRBV6-1 and TRBJ2-7; TRBD2 might be the D (6 bases). CDR1 is MNHNS, CDR2 SASEGT, per germline. V was pared by 3 bases and J by 3 bases, with 12 bases between. This CDR3 has 14 residues. The CDR3 is CASSDPRLVYEQYF. CDR3 bases: TGTGCCAGCAGTGATCCCCGACTAGTCTACGAGCAGTACTTC.

This chain connects TRBV2 to TRBJ2-5, with unresolved D. The CDR3 runs 13 residues. V was shortened by 6 bases and J by 5 bases, with 13 bases between the two germline ends. Germline values: CDR1 SNHLY, CDR2 FYNNEI. The CDR3 DNA is TGTGCCAGCAGCCTCCAGCTCGGGGAGACCCAGTACTTC. Protein sequence: CASSLQLGETQYF.

The chain employs TRBV30 and TRBJ1-1; D call uncertain. The germline V and J ends were trimmed by 0 bases and 7 bases, with 6 bases remaining between them. CDR1 and CDR2 from the germline V gene are GTSNPN and SVGIG (reference sequence). The CDR3 is 11 amino acids. This CDR3 reads CAWSVAGEAFF. As DNA, the CDR3 is TGTGCCTGGAGTGTCGCCGGTGAAGCTTTCTTT.

The rearrangement joins TRBV19 to TRBJ1-1; possibly TRBD1 for D (5 bases). V gave up 7 bases and J gave up 5 bases, with 17 bases separating them. CDR1 is LNHDA and CDR2 is SQIVND in the germline V gene (reference sequence). This CDR3 has 14 residues. The CDR3 DNA is TGTGCCAGTACCCCCGCGGCAGGGAGTACTGAAGCTTTCTTT. Its protein product is CASTPAAGSTEAFF.

V usage is TRBV27 and J usage is TRBJ1-5; TRBD1 might be the D (5 bases). V was pared by 6 bases and J by 7 bases, with 16 bases between. The CDR3 contains 14 residues. CDR1 and CDR2 (germline): MNHEY, SMNVEV (reference sequence). For the CDR3, the DNA is TGTGCCAGCAGACCCAGGGCGGAAGGCCAGCCCCAGCATTTT. Amino acid sequence: CASRPRAEGQPQHF.

The V gene is TRBV7-6, the J gene TRBJ2-7, with TRBD2 matching over 8 bases. Germline CDR1 and CDR2: SGHVS and FNYEAQ. Unmatched junction bases numbered 10, after V lost 5 bases and J lost 4 bases. The CDR3 totals 15 residues. The CDR3 bases are TGTGCCAGCAGCCCGGGGGGGGATATGGGATACGAGCAGTACTTC. Protein sequence: CASSPGGDMGYEQYF.

V and J are TRBV6-1 and TRBJ1-4, with D tentatively TRBD1 (5 bases). Trimming stripped 6 bases from V and 0 bases from J, with 11 bases between. This CDR3 region has 15 residues. Germline CDR1 reads MNHNS; CDR2 reads SASEGT. CDR3 sequence: CASRVLRATNEKLFF. CDR3 DNA: TGTGCCAGCAGGGTCCTCAGGGCAACTAATGAAAAACTGTTTTTT.

The chain recombines TRBV28 with TRBJ2-7; D is unresolved. The CDR3 length is 12 residues. Looked up from germline, CDR1 is MDHEN and CDR2 is SYDVKM. The germline V and J ends were trimmed by 2 bases and 2 bases, with 4 bases remaining between them. The CDR3 region is CASSLAAYEQYF. Written as DNA, the CDR3 is TGTGCCAGCAGTTTAGCGGCCTACGAGCAGTACTTC.

CDR3: CASSLALSTDTQYF. The DNA of the CDR3 is TGTGCCAGCAGCTTGGCCTTATCCACAGATACGCAGTATTTT. The chain couples TRBV5-8 to TRBJ2-3; D is undetermined. Trimming left V 0 bases short and J 2 bases short, with 7 bases between. The V gene's germline CDR1 is SGHTS and CDR2 YDEGEE. The CDR3 covers 14 residues.

The rearrangement joins TRBV9 to TRBJ1-6; 8 bases line up with TRBD1. The CDR3 consists of 15 residues. Trimming cost V 4 bases and J 8 bases; bases outside gene matches: 8. Germline lookup yields CDR1 SGDLS and CDR2 YYNGEE. The CDR3 sequence is CASSPPGGQDSPLHF. CDR3 nucleotide sequence: TGTGCCAGCAGCCCCCCTGGGGGACAGGATTCACCCCTCCACTTT. Together with reference TRBV9 and TRBJ1-6, the CDR3 gives the full variable domain: DSGVTQTPKHLITATGQRVTLRCSPRSGDLSVYWYQQSLDQGLQFLIQYYNGEERAKGNILERFSAQQFPDLHSELNLSSLELGDSALYFCASSPPGGQDSPLHFGNGTRLTVT.

The chain couples TRBV5-1 to TRBJ2-2; D gene unclear. Germline CDR1 and CDR2: SGHRS and YFSETQ. With 6 bases removed from V and 0 bases from J, the gap between germline ends came to 6 bases. The CDR3 runs 13 residues. The DNA for the CDR3 is TGCGCCAGCACCACTACGAACACCGGGGAGCTGTTTTTT. As protein: CASTTTNTGELFF.

This clone was found a few times. This sequence joins TRBV6-4 and TRBJ2-2; no firm D call. Trimming left V 0 bases short and J 6 bases short, with 5 bases between. Germline CDR1 is MRHNA and CDR2 is SNTAGT. The CDR3 is made up of 13 amino acids. CDR3 in amino acids: CASSDSQSGELFF. CDR3 sequence (DNA): TGTGCCAGCAGTGACTCACAGTCCGGGGAGCTGTTTTTT.